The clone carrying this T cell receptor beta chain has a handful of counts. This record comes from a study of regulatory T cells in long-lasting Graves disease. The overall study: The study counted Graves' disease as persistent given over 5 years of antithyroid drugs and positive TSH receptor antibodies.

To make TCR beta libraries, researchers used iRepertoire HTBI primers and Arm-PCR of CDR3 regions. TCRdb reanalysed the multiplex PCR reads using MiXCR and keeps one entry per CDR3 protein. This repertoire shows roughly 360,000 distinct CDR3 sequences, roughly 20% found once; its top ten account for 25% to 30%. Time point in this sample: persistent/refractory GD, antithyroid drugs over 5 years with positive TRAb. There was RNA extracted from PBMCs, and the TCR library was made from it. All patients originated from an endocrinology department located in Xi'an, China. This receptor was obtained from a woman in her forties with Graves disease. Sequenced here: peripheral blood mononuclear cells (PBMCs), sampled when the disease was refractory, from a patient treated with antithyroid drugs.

Written as DNA, the CDR3 is TGTGCCAGCAGTGAAAGGTTCAATCAGCCCCAGCATTTT. Translating it yields CASSERFNQPQHF. This rearrangement joins TRBV6-1 to TRBJ1-5, with unresolved D. Between the trimmed V and J ends, which lost 2 bases and 3 bases, there was a span of 5 bases. This CDR3 contains 13 residues. In germline, CDR1 is MNHNS, CDR2 SASEGT.